This T cell receptor beta chain was identified in a study of shared clonotypes between healthy human individuals. The study, taken as a whole, reports: Apart from blood, nothing was sampled; tissue repertoires likely differ.

With respect to this clone: Its specificity is not known.

TCRdb's table, derived via immunoSEQ multiplex PCR, lists solely in-frame clones and lacks some. The sample lists millions of clones; more than 80% were seen once. Source material: naive CD4+ T cells from PBMCs. Specified subset: CD45RA+ positively selected. The clonotype originates from a man aged 18 to 35 in good health. Some clones in this sample may be carry-over from other donors' samples.

The CDR3 DNA follows: TGTGCCAGCAGCCCCACTAGACGGTTGACCGGGGAGCTGTTTTTT. As protein: CASSPTRRLTGELFF. This sequence joins TRBV9 and TRBJ2-2; tentatively, D is TRBD2 (5 bases). Trimming shortened V by 4 bases and J by 5 bases, and 15 bases separated the two germline ends. CDR3 length equals 15 residues. Germline CDR1 and CDR2: SGDLS and YYNGEE.